This passage covers 26 T cell receptor beta chains from one sample sequenced in a study of T cell changes during pregnancy in multiple sclerosis. Assay: immunoSEQ multiplex PCR; the TCRdb copy retains only in-frame clones and omits some. The data show more than 25,000 clones, 85% to 90% seen once. The sequencing here drew on CD8+ T cells from peripheral blood mononuclear cells, taken before pregnancy. Receptors were obtained from a female donor with multiple sclerosis, enrolled in a pregnancy study.

V is TRBV30 and J is TRBJ2-5; D is perhaps TRBD2 (5 bases). Germline V gene lookup returns CDR1 GTSNPN and CDR2 SVGIG (reference sequence). V lost 0 bases to trimming and J lost 5 bases, with 10 bases between them. CDR3 length: 13 amino acids. The CDR3 spells CAWSVGVGETQYF. Here the CDR3 DNA reads TGTGCCTGGAGTGTCGGGGTGGGGGAGACCCAGTACTTC. Complete variable domain (other parts from reference TRBV30 and TRBJ2-5): SQTIHQWPATLVQPVGSPLSLECTVEGTSNPNLYWYRQAAGRGLQLLFYSVGIGQISSEVPQNLSASRPQDRQFILSSKKLLLSDSGFYLCAWSVGVGETQYFGPGTRLLVL.

V and J are TRBV19 and TRBJ2-3; the D gene is possibly TRBD2 (7 bases). Looked up from germline, CDR1 is LNHDA and CDR2 is SQIVND (reference sequence). The CDR3 consists of 16 residues. Trimming removed 1 base from V and 2 bases from J, with 13 bases in between. CDR3: CASSIGGGGPTDTQYF. For the CDR3, the DNA is TGTGCCAGTAGTATAGGAGGCGGGGGCCCCACAGATACGCAGTATTTT.

The rearrangement links TRBV19 to TRBJ2-5; maybe TRBD1 (6 bases). Germline lookup yields CDR1 LNHDA and CDR2 SQIVND (reference sequence). The CDR3 sequence is 15 residues long. Trimming pared 1 base from V and 5 bases from J, leaving 14 bases between. The CDR3: CASSIGTDGAETQYF. CDR3 sequence (DNA): TGTGCCAGTAGTATAGGGACAGACGGTGCGGAGACCCAGTACTTC.

In its sample, this clone was seen once. The chain is built from TRBV13 and TRBJ2-3; the match to TRBD1 covers 9 bases. This CDR3 is built from 15 residues. Unmatched junction bases numbered 2, after V lost 1 base and J lost 3 bases. Per germline, CDR1 PRHDT and CDR2 FYEKMQ (reference sequence). The CDR3 spells CASSLAGQGTDTQYF. Here the CDR3 DNA reads TGTGCCAGCAGCTTAGCGGGACAGGGTACAGATACGCAGTATTTT. Looking up the rest from reference TRBV13 and TRBJ2-3 gives the full variable domain: AAGVIQSPRHLIKEKRETATLKCYPIPRHDTVYWYQQGPGQDPQFLISFYEKMQSDKGSIPDRFSAQQFSDYHSELNMSSLELGDSALYFCASSLAGQGTDTQYFGPGTRLTVL.

This clone was found a few times. This sequence joins TRBV30 and TRBJ2-7, with 7 bases matching TRBD1. Germline CDR1 and CDR2: GTSNPN and SVGIG (reference sequence). Trimming removed 5 bases from V and 6 bases from J; junction bases left unmatched: 10. The CDR3 covers 13 residues. The CDR3 is CAWALTGDGEQYF. DNA of the CDR3: TGTGCCTGGGCTCTTACAGGGGACGGCGAGCAGTACTTC.

CDR3: CAWSVQGNTEAFF. In nucleotides, the CDR3 is TGTGCCTGGAGTGTACAGGGGAACACTGAAGCTTTCTTT. This sequence joins TRBV30 and TRBJ1-1; D perhaps matches TRBD1 (6 bases). CDR3 size: 13 residues. Germline CDR1 and CDR2: GTSNPN and SVGIG (reference sequence). Trimming shortened V by 0 bases and J by 1 base, and 6 bases separated the two germline ends.

This rearrangement joins TRBV19 to TRBJ2-1; 8 bases fit TRBD1. This CDR3 region has 15 residues. V shed 1 base and J 5 bases; nucleotides not matched to a gene: 4. Germline values: CDR1 LNHDA, CDR2 SQIVND (reference sequence). CDR3 sequence: CASSIGTGFDNEQFF. Here the CDR3 DNA reads TGTGCCAGTAGTATAGGGACAGGGTTCGACAATGAGCAGTTCTTC.

The V gene is TRBV28, the J gene TRBJ2-7, with 10 bases matching TRBD2. The CDR3 totals 16 residues. Germline V gives CDR1 MDHEN, CDR2 SYDVKM. J lost 0 bases, V lost 5 bases, and 7 bases had no gene match. The CDR3 reads CASSLSLAGDSYEQYF. In DNA, the CDR3 is TGTGCCAGCAGTCTCTCTCTAGCGGGGGACTCCTACGAGCAGTACTTC.

The CDR3 DNA reads as TGTGCCAGCAGCTCAAGCGACAGGGTTGGCTATGGCTACACCTTC. It translates to CASSSSDRVGYGYTF. This chain uses TRBV11-2 with TRBJ1-2; 7 positions match TRBD1. The CDR3 totals 15 residues. The germline CDR1 and CDR2 sequences are SGHAT and FQNNGV. With V trimmed by 4 bases and J by 4 bases, 9 bases remained unmatched.

The V call is TRBV5-8, the J call TRBJ1-2; the match to TRBD1 covers 11 bases. Germline loops: CDR1 SGHTS, CDR2 YDEGEE. The CDR3 has 16 amino acids. Trimming removed 5 bases from V and 5 bases from J; junction bases left unmatched: 11. CDR3 bases: TGTGCCAGCAGTAGTATTGGGGGACAGGGGGGGTATGGCTACACCTTC. It yields the protein CASSSIGGQGGYGYTF.

J is TRBJ1-5 and V is TRBV4-1, with D perhaps TRBD1 (5 bases). The germline V gene encodes CDR1 MGHRA and CDR2 YSYEKL. This CDR3 contains 15 residues. The ends were cut back, 4 bases at V and 2 bases at J, with 12 bases in the middle. The CDR3 DNA reads as TGCGCCAGCAGCCTAAGGGGTTCTGGCAATCAGCCCCAGCATTTT. Protein sequence: CASSLRGSGNQPQHF.

The table lists this clone with a count of one. This chain joins TRBV21-1 and TRBJ2-2; the table's D call, TRBD1, has no DNA check behind it. TRBV21-1 is a pseudogene. CDR3 length: 18 amino acids. The CDR3 protein is CASSHRDRDRANTGELFF. CDR3 DNA: TGTGCCAGCAGCCACCGGGACAGGGATAGGGCGAACACCGGGGAGCTGTTTTTT.

The chain is built from TRBV11-1 and TRBJ1-1; D not resolved. Trimming cost V 1 base and J 0 bases, with 15 bases left between them. The CDR3 extends over 17 amino acids. Germline values: CDR1 SGHAT, CDR2 FQDESV (reference sequence). CDR3 in DNA: TGTGCCAGCAGCTTAGGTACGGTCTTCCCCCTGAACACTGAAGCTTTCTTT. This gives the protein CASSLGTVFPLNTEAFF.

This clone occurred a few times. The rearrangement joins TRBV30 to TRBJ1-1; 7 positions match TRBD1. Trimming removed 0 bases from V and 2 bases from J; junction bases left unmatched: 9. CDR3 length: 16 amino acids. The germline V gene encodes CDR1 GTSNPN and CDR2 SVGIG (reference sequence). The CDR3 DNA follows: TGTGCCTGGAGTGTACTTTCTAGGACAGGCAACACTGAAGCTTTCTTT. Translated, it gives CAWSVLSRTGNTEAFF. The full variable domain, its missing parts supplied by reference TRBV30 and TRBJ1-1, is SQTIHQWPATLVQPVGSPLSLECTVEGTSNPNLYWYRQAAGRGLQLLFYSVGIGQISSEVPQNLSASRPQDRQFILSSKKLLLSDSGFYLCAWSVLSRTGNTEAFFGQGTRLTVV.

The gene calls are TRBV2 and TRBJ2-7; D may be TRBD1 (6 bases). In germline, CDR1 is SNHLY, CDR2 FYNNEI. Trimming stripped 5 bases from V and 6 bases from J, with 11 bases between. This CDR3 has 12 residues. The CDR3 DNA follows: TGTGCCAGCAGTTTCGGACAGTCCGAGCAGTACTTC. Protein: CASSFGQSEQYF.

The chain uses TRBV5-4 and TRBJ2-1; no clear D gene. The CDR3 contains 15 residues. V lost 0 bases and J 4 bases, leaving 11 bases between the germline ends. Germline V gene sequence: CDR1 SGHNT, CDR2 YYREEE (reference sequence). The CDR3 reads CASSLEVGRYNEQFF. Here the CDR3 DNA reads TGTGCCAGCAGCTTGGAGGTGGGCCGATACAATGAGCAGTTCTTC. Variable domain in full (rest from reference TRBV5-4 and TRBJ2-1): ETGVTQSPTHLIKTRGQQVTLRCSSQSGHNTVSWYQQALGQGPQFIFQYYREEENGRGNFPPRFSGLQFPNYSSELNVNALELDDSALYLCASSLEVGRYNEQFFGPGTRLTVL.

This chain's CDR3 is CASSPIDFQPQHF. CDR3 coding DNA: TGTGCCAGCAGTCCGATAGACTTTCAGCCCCAGCATTTT. The chain is built from TRBV27 and TRBJ1-5; D not resolved. The CDR3 runs 13 residues. V lost 5 bases to trimming and J lost 6 bases, with 11 bases between them. CDR1 MNHEY and CDR2 SMNVEV come from the germline V gene (reference sequence).

This chain uses TRBV6-4 with TRBJ2-1; 12 bases fit TRBD2. Losses at the gene ends were 6 bases for V and 3 bases for J; bases not matched to a gene: 3. Germline assignment: CDR1 MRHNA and CDR2 SNTAGT. The CDR3 covers 15 residues. DNA for the CDR3: TGTGCCAGCAGCAGACTAGCGGGGGACTACAATGAGCAGTTCTTC. Translated: CASSRLAGDYNEQFF.

This chain links TRBV19 with TRBJ2-2, with D possibly matching TRBD2 (6 bases). The CDR3 is made up of 16 amino acids. Germline V gene data show CDR1 as LNHDA and CDR2 as SQIVND (reference sequence). With 5 bases removed from V and 4 bases from J, the gap between germline ends came to 17 bases. DNA of the CDR3: TGTGCCAGTAGTGCAACCAGGGAGGACGGCACCGGGGAGCTGTTTTTT. Its protein is CASSATREDGTGELFF.

This clone has more than one count but fewer than ten. The chain is built from TRBV27 and TRBJ1-2, with 7 bases lining up with TRBD1. The ends lost 5 bases at V and 8 bases at J; junction bases unmatched: 5. The germline V gene encodes CDR1 MNHEY and CDR2 SMNVEV (reference sequence). The CDR3 is 12 amino acids. CDR3 nucleotide sequence: TGTGCCAGCAGTACAGGGGCGGGGGGCTACACCTTC. Translating it yields CASSTGAGGYTF.

V and J are TRBV30 and TRBJ1-1; D remains ambiguous. The CDR3 sequence is 12 residues long. Trimming pared 3 bases from V and 6 bases from J, leaving 11 bases between. CDR1 GTSNPN and CDR2 SVGIG come from the germline V gene (reference sequence). In DNA form, the CDR3 reads TGTGCCTGGAGCGTCTCCGGGGCTGAAGCTTTCTTT. This sequence encodes CAWSVSGAEAFF.

V usage is TRBV11-2 and J usage is TRBJ1-1, with 7 bases aligning to TRBD1. From germline, CDR1 is SGHAT and CDR2 FQNNGV. J gave up 1 base and V 8 bases, and 10 bases lay outside the gene matches. This CDR3 has 15 residues. CDR3 sequence: CASQRTRDRNTEAFF. For the CDR3, the DNA is TGTGCCAGCCAACGCACCAGGGACAGGAACACTGAAGCTTTCTTT.

The J gene is TRBJ2-7, the V gene TRBV6-5, with 9 positions matching TRBD1. CDR3 size: 14 residues. Germline lookup yields CDR1 MNHEY and CDR2 SVGAGI. V gave up 6 bases and J gave up 4 bases; unmatched junction bases: 7. The CDR3 coding sequence is TGTGCCAGCAGCCCGACAGGGGGGGTGTACGAGCAGTACTTC. As protein: CASSPTGGVYEQYF.

This chain joins TRBV2 and TRBJ2-2; D might be TRBD1 (5 bases). The germline V gene has CDR1 SNHLY and CDR2 FYNNEI. The CDR3 has 15 amino acids. Trimming cost V 3 bases and J 3 bases, with 11 bases left between them. CDR3 sequence reads: CASSDLQGYTGELFF. As DNA, the CDR3 is TGTGCCAGCAGTGATTTGCAGGGCTACACCGGGGAGCTGTTTTTT.

This clone occurred once. The chain links TRBV19 to TRBJ1-2, with D unclear. The CDR3 loop spans 13 amino acids. Germline V gives CDR1 LNHDA, CDR2 SQIVND (reference sequence). Trimming removed 6 bases from V and 8 bases from J, with 16 bases in between. The CDR3 DNA reads as TGTGCCAGTAGCCCCAGAACCTTTGAAGGCTACACCTTC. Its translation: CASSPRTFEGYTF.

V is TRBV10-1 and J is TRBJ2-7, with D possibly matching TRBD1 (6 bases). CDR3 length: 15 amino acids. Germline V gene lookup returns CDR1 WNHNN and CDR2 SYGVQD (reference sequence). V lost 6 bases and J lost 2, with 17 bases in between. CDR3 residues: CASSLDRNPAYEQYF. The CDR3 coding sequence is TGCGCCAGCAGCCTCGACAGGAACCCTGCCTACGAGCAGTACTTC.